The entry below gives a single T cell receptor beta chain sequence along with its context. The antigen is unknown. If patients had other autoimmune diseases, uncontrolled infections, pregnancy or lactation, they were excluded. This entry is derived from a study of Graves' ophthalmopathy and Graves' hyperthyroidism. Study overall: The authors collected peripheral blood at initial diagnosis, before any treatment.

Study-wide findings and caveats: For separating ophthalmopathy from stable hyperthyroidism, a 13-signature model gave 87.88% sensitivity and roughly 83% specificity. Blood samples also showed most expanded thyroid clonotypes exceeding 0.001 frequency.

CDR1 is SNHLY, CDR2 FYNNEI, per germline. V trimming: 5 bases; J trimming: 10 bases; junction bases outside the gene matches: 11. CDR3 length: 15 amino acids. Using RNA transcripts, the TCR beta CDR3 regions were amplified. An initial RT-PCR round employing HTBI primers preceded a second-round multiplex PCR. From the multiplex PCR reads, TCRdb called clonotypes with MiXCR, one entry per CDR3 protein. The table has 40,000 to 45,000 distinct CDR3 sequences, 52% seen once. The chain recombines TRBV2 with TRBJ1-6; 7 bases are a match to TRBD1. The sequence was collected from an adult man with Graves' ophthalmopathy. Sequences were obtained from peripheral blood. The CDR3 sequence is CASSPTGLSNSPLHF. CDR3 coding DNA: TGTGCCAGCAGTCCGACAGGGCTATCTAACTCACCCCTCCACTTT.